The 26 T cell receptor beta chains reported below all come from one sample, sequenced in a study of cytomegalovirus exposure and HLA in healthy donors. The primer mix had 60 Vbeta and 13 Jbeta primers. Libraries were prepared by immunoSEQ multiplex PCR; TCRdb keeps only in-frame clonotypes and omits some of them. The sample shows some 140,000 clones, approximately 61% of them seen only once. The sample was PBMCs. These receptors were obtained from a human donor in good health.

This sequence joins TRBV7-9 and TRBJ2-3; tentative D call: TRBD2 (5 bases). The CDR3 is 13 residues long. V lost 2 bases, J lost 5 bases, and 8 bases lay in between. CDR1 and CDR2 (germline): SEHNR, FQNEAQ (reference sequence). The CDR3 bases are TGTGCCAGCAGCTTACCTAGCTTAGATACGCAGTATTTT. Translated, it gives CASSLPSLDTQYF. Supplemented by reference TRBV7-9 and TRBJ2-3, the full variable domain reads DTGVSQNPRHKITKRGQNVTFRCDPISEHNRLYWYRQTLGQGPEFLTYFQNEAQLEKSRLLSDRFSAERPKGSFSTLEIQRTEQGDSAMYLCASSLPSLDTQYFGPGTRLTVL.

V gene TRBV19 combines with J gene TRBJ2-3; no firm D call. This CDR3 region has 15 residues. The germline V gene encodes CDR1 LNHDA and CDR2 SQIVND (reference sequence). The V end lost 8 bases, the J end lost 1 base, and 16 bases lay between the germline ends. Here the CDR3 reads CASSQPGRGTDTQYF. The CDR3 coding sequence is TGTGCCAGTTCCCAGCCGGGTAGAGGCACAGATACGCAGTATTTT.

The chain uses TRBV7-2 and TRBJ2-1; no clear D. The CDR3 length is 15 residues. Trimming cost V 5 bases and J 0 bases, with 11 bases left between them. Germline CDR1 and CDR2: SGHTA and FQGNSA. The CDR3 loop reads CASSPRHSSYNEQFF. The CDR3 region has the DNA TGTGCCAGCAGCCCCCGACACAGCTCCTACAATGAGCAGTTCTTC.

The chain recombines TRBV19 with TRBJ2-3; D might be TRBD1 (6 bases). CDR1 and CDR2 (germline): LNHDA, SQIVND (reference sequence). With 5 bases removed from V and 4 bases from J, the gap between germline ends came to 13 bases. This CDR3 region has 14 residues. CDR3 sequence: CASSYRARADTQYF. DNA of the CDR3: TGTGCCAGTAGTTACAGGGCTAGGGCAGATACGCAGTATTTT.

The chain joins TRBV7-9 to TRBJ2-5; no definite D call. The CDR3 length is 12 residues. Per germline, CDR1 SEHNR and CDR2 FQNEAQ (reference sequence). The germline V and J ends were trimmed by 4 bases and 1 base, with 4 bases remaining between them. CDR3 DNA: TGTGCCAGCAGCTCAGGCCAAGAGACCCAGTACTTC. This codes for CASSSGQETQYF.

The gene calls are TRBV27 and TRBJ1-2; D possibly corresponds to TRBD1 (6 bases). Trimming removed 3 bases from V and 7 bases from J, with 12 bases in between. Germline lookup yields CDR1 MNHEY and CDR2 SMNVEV (reference sequence). The CDR3 spans 13 residues. CDR3 DNA: TGTGCCAGCAGTTTTGGGGGCGCAGGTGGCTACACCTTC. Its protein is CASSFGGAGGYTF.

This sequence joins TRBV28 and TRBJ2-7; a weak D match, TRBD2 (5 bases). Trimming left V 6 bases short and J 2 bases short, with 14 bases between. Germline V CDR1 and CDR2: MDHEN, SYDVKM. There are 14 residues in the CDR3. CDR3 bases: TGTGCCAGCAGCCCCCTCCGGACTGCCTACGAGCAGTACTTC. This translates into CASSPLRTAYEQYF.

With respect to this clone: The sample carries other DNA sequences with the same CDR3. V gene TRBV7-9 combines with J gene TRBJ2-1; no definite D call. Trimming stripped 2 bases from V and 8 bases from J, with 7 bases between. The CDR3 sequence is 12 residues long. CDR1 and CDR2 (germline): SEHNR, FQNEAQ (reference sequence). CDR3 residues: CASSLSGDEQFF. CDR3 nucleotides: TGTGCCAGCAGCTTATCCGGAGATGAGCAGTTCTTC.

The V and J genes are TRBV15 and TRBJ2-3; TRBD2 agrees at 9 bases. CDR3 size: 19 residues. Unmatched junction bases numbered 10, after V lost 0 bases and J lost 0 bases. Germline CDR1 and CDR2: LNHNV and YYDKDF (reference sequence). CDR3 sequence: CATSRDQGLATTSTDTQYF. CDR3 coding DNA: TGTGCCACCAGCAGAGATCAGGGACTAGCAACCACTAGCACAGATACGCAGTATTTT.

The rearrangement joins TRBV4-1 to TRBJ2-4; TRBD1 aligns across 7 bases. Germline V CDR1 and CDR2: MGHRA, YSYEKL. V trimming: 3 bases; J trimming: 8 bases; junction bases outside the gene matches: 7. The length of the CDR3 is 14 residues. The CDR3 region has the DNA TGCGCCAGCAGCCACACAGGGGTCGTAGACATTCAGTACTTC. Translation gives CASSHTGVVDIQYF.

The chain uses TRBV28 and TRBJ1-2; the D is unclear. CDR3 length: 13 residues. V dropped 10 bases and J dropped 5 bases, with 17 bases sitting between them. Germline V gives CDR1 MDHEN, CDR2 SYDVKM. Here the CDR3 reads CAIKRGDTYGYTF. CDR3 DNA: TGTGCCATCAAGCGGGGAGATACTTATGGCTACACCTTC.

V is TRBV5-1 and J is TRBJ2-4, with D hard to call. The CDR3 runs to 14 residues. Trimming took 0 bases from V and 5 from J, leaving 9 bases between them. CDR1 SGHRS and CDR2 YFSETQ come from the germline V gene. CDR3 sequence (DNA): TGCGCCAGCAGCTTGGGCGGCGTCGAAAACATTCAGTACTTC. Encoded protein: CASSLGGVENIQYF.

This clone was seen more than once but under ten times. V usage is TRBV13 and J usage is TRBJ2-7, with TRBD2 matching 10 bases. The V gene's germline CDR1 is PRHDT and CDR2 FYEKMQ (reference sequence). There are 16 residues in the CDR3. Unmatched junction bases numbered 4, after V lost 1 base and J lost 1 base. The CDR3 here is CASSLESTSGSYEQYF. DNA of the CDR3: TGTGCCAGCAGCTTAGAGTCGACTAGCGGGTCCTACGAGCAGTACTTC.

In the case of this clone: The sample has other DNA sequences that encode this CDR3 too. The chain employs TRBV18 and TRBJ2-7; 7 nucleotides match TRBD1. V shed 3 bases, J shed 2 bases, and the junction held 4 bases outside the gene matches. The CDR3 has 14 residues. The germline CDR1 and CDR2 sequences are KGHSH and LQKENI. The chain's CDR3 is CASSPGTETYEQYF. CDR3 coding DNA: TGTGCCAGCTCACCGGGGACAGAGACCTACGAGCAGTACTTC.

The chain has TRBV6-5 and TRBJ1-2, with 7 bases that match TRBD1. Germline CDR1 and CDR2: MNHEY and SVGAGI. V gave up 2 bases and J gave up 6 bases; unmatched junction bases: 3. The CDR3 is made up of 13 amino acids. The CDR3 region is CASSYGTDDGYTF. Here the CDR3 DNA reads TGTGCCAGCAGTTACGGGACAGATGATGGCTACACCTTC.

V gene TRBV6-5 combines with J gene TRBJ2-7; 9 bases are a match to TRBD1. The CDR3 runs 15 residues. Germline trimming cut 6 bases from V and 3 bases from J; bases unmatched to any gene: 9. The germline gives CDR1 MNHEY, CDR2 SVGAGI. The CDR3 here is CASRSGTGNIYEQYF. The CDR3 coding sequence is TGTGCCAGCAGGTCAGGGACAGGGAATATCTACGAGCAGTACTTC.

The V and J genes are TRBV19 and TRBJ1-2; 7 positions match TRBD1. Per germline, CDR1 LNHDA and CDR2 SQIVND (reference sequence). CDR3 length equals 14 residues. V was clipped by 4 bases and J by 2 bases; unmatched bases: 4. CDR3 region: CASSTTGSNYGYTF. Here the CDR3 DNA reads TGTGCCAGTAGTACGACAGGGTCCAACTATGGCTACACCTTC.

The chain links TRBV7-9 to TRBJ2-1, with 7 positions matching TRBD1. V was clipped by 5 bases and J by 0 bases; unmatched bases: 7. CDR3 length: 16 amino acids. CDR1 is SEHNR, CDR2 FQNEAQ, per germline (reference sequence). DNA for the CDR3: TGTGCCAGCAGCACGCTCAGGGGGAGCTCCTACAATGAGCAGTTCTTC. It yields the protein CASSTLRGSSYNEQFF.

CDR3 nucleotides: TGTGCCAGCAGTTCTAGCGGGGCTCCCTACGAGCAGTACTTC. Protein: CASSSSGAPYEQYF. The V call is TRBV6-5, the J call TRBJ2-7; TRBD2 matches 9 bases. The CDR3 is 14 residues long. J was trimmed by 2 bases and V by 4 bases; bases with no gene match: 3. The germline V gene has CDR1 MNHEY and CDR2 SVGAGI.

This chain joins TRBV28 and TRBJ1-3; D is unclear. Trimming left V 6 bases short and J 0 bases short, with 12 bases between. The CDR3 extends over 15 amino acids. Germline assignment: CDR1 MDHEN and CDR2 SYDVKM. The DNA for the CDR3 is TGTGCCAGCAGCGGTGACATCCGCTCTGGAAACACCATATATTTT. Its protein product is CASSGDIRSGNTIYF.

J is TRBJ2-1 and V is TRBV5-4; tentatively, D is TRBD2 (5 bases). V was shortened by 2 bases and J by 2 bases, with 14 bases between the two germline ends. Germline V gene sequence: CDR1 SGHNT, CDR2 YYREEE (reference sequence). The CDR3 consists of 16 residues. In DNA form, the CDR3 reads TGTGCCAGCAGCTTAGGCGGGTTGAGCCCCTACAATGAGCAGTTCTTC. Its translation is CASSLGGLSPYNEQFF.

This clone is a singleton in its sample. The same CDR3 arises from other DNA sequences in this sample as well. This chain links TRBV18 with TRBJ2-7; D remains ambiguous. The CDR3 covers 13 residues. Trimming took off 3 bases at V and 3 bases at J, with 9 bases between the two ends. The germline V gene encodes CDR1 KGHSH and CDR2 LQKENI. Here the CDR3 DNA reads TGTGCCAGCTCACCCGGTTCGGGCTACGAGCAGTACTTC. Translating gives CASSPGSGYEQYF.

The chain joins TRBV5-1 to TRBJ2-3; D is uncertain. Germline CDR1 is SGHRS and CDR2 is YFSETQ. The CDR3 runs 14 residues. The V and J ends lost 4 bases and 1 base respectively, with 10 bases between them. CDR3 DNA: TGCGCCAGCAGCGCGGCGAGGCGCACAGATACGCAGTATTTT. It codes for CASSAARRTDTQYF.

This chain connects TRBV19 to TRBJ2-1, with 9 bases fitting TRBD2. The CDR3 consists of 15 residues. V shed 5 bases and J 1 base; nucleotides not matched to a gene: 3. The V gene's germline CDR1 is LNHDA and CDR2 SQIVND (reference sequence). CDR3 DNA sequence: TGTGCCAGTAGTCCCCTAGCGGGGTCCTACAATGAGCAGTTCTTC. Amino acid sequence: CASSPLAGSYNEQFF.

This chain joins TRBV11-3 and TRBJ2-7; 13 bases are a match to TRBD2. J was trimmed by 6 bases and V by 4 bases; bases with no gene match: 6. The CDR3 runs to 15 residues. The germline gives CDR1 SGHNT, CDR2 YENEEA. The CDR3 sequence: CASSYTSGRAPEQYF. The CDR3, as DNA: TGTGCCAGCAGCTACACTAGCGGGAGGGCCCCCGAGCAGTACTTC.

V is TRBV5-8 and J is TRBJ2-7, with 11 bases fitting TRBD1. V dropped 1 base and J dropped 6; count of bases not matched to a gene: 6. Germline loops: CDR1 SGHTS, CDR2 YDEGEE. This CDR3 spans 15 amino acids. CDR3 loop: CASSLPGQGAGEQYF. The CDR3 nucleotides are TGTGCCAGCAGCTTGCCTGGACAGGGGGCTGGCGAGCAGTACTTC.